The following is a TCR beta chain sequence with its context. The antigen is unknown. As every portion of the isolated RNA was reverse transcribed, the sequencing read expressed TCRB transcripts. Libraries were prepared by immunoSEQ multiplex PCR; TCRdb keeps only in-frame clonotypes and omits some of them. The table has about 470,000 clones, roughly 31% seen once. The data were obtained in a study of beta chain features in type 1 diabetes. The overall study: Cell yields, gender and age were comparable in patients and healthy donors.

Staining for CD45RO/CCR7/CD25/CD127/CD95/CD27 allowed sorting of CD4+ naive, central memory, regulatory and stem cell-like memory cells. Trimming took 4 bases from V and 0 from J; bases not matched to a gene: 7. The CDR3 has 16 residues. The germline V gene encodes CDR1 MDHEN and CDR2 SYDVKM. Study-wide points: Diminished insertions and augmented deletions at VDJ junctions characterized type 1 diabetes patients.

The clonotype comes from a man aged 18 to 35 in good health. Material: naive CD4+ T cells from blood. This chain connects TRBV28 to TRBJ2-7; 9 bases fit TRBD1. In DNA form, the CDR3 reads TGTGCCAGCAGTTACCCTCGGACAGGGGTCTCCTACGAGCAGTACTTC. This translates into CASSYPRTGVSYEQYF. Full variable domain (outside the CDR3, taken from reference TRBV28 and TRBJ2-7): DVKVTQSSRYLVKRTGEKVFLECVQDMDHENMFWYRQDPGLGLRLIYFSYDVKMKEKGDIPEGYSVSREKKERFSLILESASTNQTSMYLCASSYPRTGVSYEQYFGPGTRLTVT.